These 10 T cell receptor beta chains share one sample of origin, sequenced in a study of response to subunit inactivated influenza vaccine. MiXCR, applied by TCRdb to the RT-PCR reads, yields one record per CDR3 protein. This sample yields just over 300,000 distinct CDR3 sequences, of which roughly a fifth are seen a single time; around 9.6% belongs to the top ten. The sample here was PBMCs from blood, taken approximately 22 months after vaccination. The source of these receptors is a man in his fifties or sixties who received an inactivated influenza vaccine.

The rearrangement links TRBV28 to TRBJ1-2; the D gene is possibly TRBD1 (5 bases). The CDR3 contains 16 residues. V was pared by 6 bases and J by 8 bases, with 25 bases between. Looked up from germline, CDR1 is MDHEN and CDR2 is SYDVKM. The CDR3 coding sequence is TGTGCCAGCAGCTCCATCACCACCGACAGAACCCTAGGCTACACCTTC. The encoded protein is CASSSITTDRTLGYTF.

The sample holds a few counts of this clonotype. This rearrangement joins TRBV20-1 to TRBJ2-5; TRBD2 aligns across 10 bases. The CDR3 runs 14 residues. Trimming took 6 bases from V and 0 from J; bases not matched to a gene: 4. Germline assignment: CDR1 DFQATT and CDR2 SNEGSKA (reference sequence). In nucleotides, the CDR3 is TGCAGTGCCGGAGCGGGGGGGTACCAAGAGACCCAGTACTTC. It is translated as CSAGAGGYQETQYF.

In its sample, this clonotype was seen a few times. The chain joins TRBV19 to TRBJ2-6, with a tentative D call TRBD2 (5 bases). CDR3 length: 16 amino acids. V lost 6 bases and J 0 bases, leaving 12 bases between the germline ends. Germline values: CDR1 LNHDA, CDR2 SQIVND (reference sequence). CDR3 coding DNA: TGTGCCAGTAGGGCCCCGGGGAGCTCTGGGGCCAACGTCCTGACTTTC. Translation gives CASRAPGSSGANVLTF.

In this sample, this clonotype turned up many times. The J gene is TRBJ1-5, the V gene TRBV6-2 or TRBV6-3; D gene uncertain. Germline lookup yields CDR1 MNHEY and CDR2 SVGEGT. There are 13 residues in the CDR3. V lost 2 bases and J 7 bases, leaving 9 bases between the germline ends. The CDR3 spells CASSYHTGQPQHF. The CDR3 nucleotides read TGTGCCAGCAGTTACCACACCGGCCAGCCCCAGCATTTT.

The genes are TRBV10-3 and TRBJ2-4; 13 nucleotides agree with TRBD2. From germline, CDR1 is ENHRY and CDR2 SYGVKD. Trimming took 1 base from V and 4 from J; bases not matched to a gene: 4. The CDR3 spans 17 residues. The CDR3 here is CAISEWTSGSSKNIQYF. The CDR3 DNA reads TGTGCCATCAGTGAGTGGACTAGCGGGAGTTCAAAAAACATTCAGTACTTC.

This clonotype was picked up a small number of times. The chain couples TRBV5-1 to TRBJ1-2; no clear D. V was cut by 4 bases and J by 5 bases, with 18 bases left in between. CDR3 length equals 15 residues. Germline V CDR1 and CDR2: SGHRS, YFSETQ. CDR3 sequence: CASSLGGAVGYGYTF. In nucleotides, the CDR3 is TGCGCCAGCAGCCTTGGTGGTGCCGTTGGGTATGGCTACACCTTC.

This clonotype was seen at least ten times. CDR3 protein: CASSFRTGTYGYTF. CDR3 nucleotide sequence: TGTGCCAGCAGCTTTAGGACAGGGACCTATGGCTACACCTTC. This chain uses TRBV12-3 or TRBV12-4 with TRBJ1-2; 8 bases align to TRBD1. The V gene end was trimmed by 6 bases and the J gene end by 4 bases; junction bases not matched to a gene: 7. CDR3 size: 14 residues.

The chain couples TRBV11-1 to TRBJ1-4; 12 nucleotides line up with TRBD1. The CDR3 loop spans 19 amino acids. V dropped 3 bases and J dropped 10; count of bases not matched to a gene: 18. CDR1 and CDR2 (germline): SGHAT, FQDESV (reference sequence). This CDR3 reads CASSFSGTGGVDSLRKLFF. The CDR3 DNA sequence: TGTGCCAGCAGCTTCTCCGGGACAGGGGGCGTGGATAGTCTGAGAAAACTGTTTTTT.

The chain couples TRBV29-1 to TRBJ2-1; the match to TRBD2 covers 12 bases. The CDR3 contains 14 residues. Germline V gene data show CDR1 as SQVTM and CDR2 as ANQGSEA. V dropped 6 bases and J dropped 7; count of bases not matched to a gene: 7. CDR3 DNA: TGCAGCGTCACAGGGCTAGCGGGAGGGAATGAGCAGTTCTTC. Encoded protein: CSVTGLAGGNEQFF.

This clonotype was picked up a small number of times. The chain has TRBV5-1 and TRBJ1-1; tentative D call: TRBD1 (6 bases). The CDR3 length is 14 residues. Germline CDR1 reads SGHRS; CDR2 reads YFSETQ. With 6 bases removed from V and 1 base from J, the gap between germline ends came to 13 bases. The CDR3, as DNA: TGCGCCAGCACCCCGGGGGGGGCGAACACTGAAGCTTTCTTT. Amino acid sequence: CASTPGGANTEAFF.